This T cell receptor beta chain is drawn from a study of blood T cells in healthy people across ages. Points from the study as a whole: Versus aged donors, long-lived donors had higher diversity and more naive CD4+ cells.

About this clonotype itself: Its antigen is unknown.

A minimum of 5 micrograms of total RNA was extracted per sample. The second PCR ran about 6 to 12 cycles with a sample-barcoded 5' primer and J-beta primers. TCRdb re-derived calls from the 5' RACE reads in MiXCR, one entry per CDR3 protein. The data show about 1.4 million distinct CDR3 sequences, with 59% seen just once and 5.5% to 8% held by the top ten. CDR1 and CDR2 (germline): SEHNR, FQNEAQ (reference sequence). V shed 4 bases and J 10 bases; nucleotides not matched to a gene: 14. CDR3 size: 16 residues. The chain joins TRBV7-9 to TRBJ2-3, with TRBD2 identical over 10 bases. Sequenced input: blood. The sequence derives from a man aged 18 to 30 in good health. The DNA of the CDR3 is TGTGCCAGCAGCTCAGAAGGACTAGCGGAAGGGAAGGCGCAGTATTTT. The encoded protein is CASSSEGLAEGKAQYF.